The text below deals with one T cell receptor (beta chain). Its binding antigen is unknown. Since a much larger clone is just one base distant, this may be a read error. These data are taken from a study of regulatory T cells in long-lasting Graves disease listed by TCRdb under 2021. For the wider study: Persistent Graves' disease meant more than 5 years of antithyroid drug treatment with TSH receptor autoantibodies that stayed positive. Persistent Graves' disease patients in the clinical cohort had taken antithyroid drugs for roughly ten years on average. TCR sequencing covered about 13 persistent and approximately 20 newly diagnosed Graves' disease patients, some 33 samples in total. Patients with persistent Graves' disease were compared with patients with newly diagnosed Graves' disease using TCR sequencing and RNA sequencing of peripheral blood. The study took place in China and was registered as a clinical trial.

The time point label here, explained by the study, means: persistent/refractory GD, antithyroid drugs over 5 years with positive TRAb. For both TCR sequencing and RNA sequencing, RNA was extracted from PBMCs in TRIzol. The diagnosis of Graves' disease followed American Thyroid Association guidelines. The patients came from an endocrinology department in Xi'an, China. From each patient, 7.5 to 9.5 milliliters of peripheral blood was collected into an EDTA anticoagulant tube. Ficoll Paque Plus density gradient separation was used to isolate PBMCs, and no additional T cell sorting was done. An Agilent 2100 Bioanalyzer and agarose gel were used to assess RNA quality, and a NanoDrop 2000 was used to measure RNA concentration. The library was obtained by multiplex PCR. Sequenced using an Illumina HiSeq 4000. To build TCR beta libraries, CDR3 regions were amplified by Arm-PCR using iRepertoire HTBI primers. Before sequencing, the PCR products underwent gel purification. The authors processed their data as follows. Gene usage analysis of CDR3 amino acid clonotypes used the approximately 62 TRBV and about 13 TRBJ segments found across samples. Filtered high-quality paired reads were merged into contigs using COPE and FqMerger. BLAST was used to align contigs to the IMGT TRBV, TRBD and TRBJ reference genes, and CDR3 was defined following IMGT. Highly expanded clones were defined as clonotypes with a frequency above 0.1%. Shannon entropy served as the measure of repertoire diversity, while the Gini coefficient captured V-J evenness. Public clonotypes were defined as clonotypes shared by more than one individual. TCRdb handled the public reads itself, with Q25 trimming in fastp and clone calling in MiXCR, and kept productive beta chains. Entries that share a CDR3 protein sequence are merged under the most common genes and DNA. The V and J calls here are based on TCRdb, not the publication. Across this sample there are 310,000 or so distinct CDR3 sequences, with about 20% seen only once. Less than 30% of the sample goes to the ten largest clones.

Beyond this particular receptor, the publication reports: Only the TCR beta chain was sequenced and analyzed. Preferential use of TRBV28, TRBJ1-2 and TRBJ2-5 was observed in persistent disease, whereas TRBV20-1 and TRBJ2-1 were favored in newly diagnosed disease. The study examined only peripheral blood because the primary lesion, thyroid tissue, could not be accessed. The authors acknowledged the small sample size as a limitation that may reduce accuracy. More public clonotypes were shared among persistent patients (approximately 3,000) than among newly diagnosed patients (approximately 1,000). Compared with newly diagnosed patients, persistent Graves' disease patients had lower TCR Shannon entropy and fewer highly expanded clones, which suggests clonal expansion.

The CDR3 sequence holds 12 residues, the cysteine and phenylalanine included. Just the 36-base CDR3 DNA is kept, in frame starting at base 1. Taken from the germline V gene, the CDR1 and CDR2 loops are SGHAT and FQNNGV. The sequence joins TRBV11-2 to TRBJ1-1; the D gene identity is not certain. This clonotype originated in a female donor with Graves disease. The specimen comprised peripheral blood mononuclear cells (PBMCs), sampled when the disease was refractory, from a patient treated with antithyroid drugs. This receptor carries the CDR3 CAGSPSLPEAFF. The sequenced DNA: TGTGCCGGCAGCCCCTCTCTGCCTGAAGCTTTCTTT. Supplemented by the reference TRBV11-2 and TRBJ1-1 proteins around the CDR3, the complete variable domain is EAGVAQSPRYKIIEKRQSVAFWCNPISGHATLYWYQQILGQGPKLLIQFQNNGVVDDSQLPKDRFSAERLKGVDSTLKIQPAKLEDSAVYLCAGSPSLPEAFFGQGTRLTVV.